The 27 T cell receptor beta chains in this list originate from one sample, sequenced in a study of shared clonotypes between healthy human individuals. Naive CD8 cells, CD45RO-negative and positively selected for CCR7, excluded terminally differentiated effector memory CD45RA+ cells. Method: immunoSEQ multiplex PCR; TCRdb's copy keeps in-frame clones and lacks some. Here the sample spans approximately 2,200,000 clones, about 93% being singletons. Sequencing input: naive CD8+ T cells from PBMCs. All receptors derive from a man between 18 and 29 years old in good health. Some clones in this sample may be carry-over from other donors' samples.

V usage is TRBV6-1 and J usage is TRBJ2-3; 9 positions match TRBD2. Trimming cost V 2 bases and J 2 bases; bases outside gene matches: 5. The germline V gene encodes CDR1 MNHNS and CDR2 SASEGT. CDR3 length equals 16 residues. CDR3 bases: TGTGCCAGCAGTGAAAGCGCGGGAGGGGACACAGATACGCAGTATTTT. This gives the protein CASSESAGGDTDTQYF.

The chain links TRBV25-1 to TRBJ2-1, with D possibly matching TRBD2 (6 bases). The length of the CDR3 is 12 residues. CDR1 is MGHDK, CDR2 SYGVNS, per germline. V dropped 7 bases and J dropped 7 bases, with 11 bases sitting between them. CDR3 amino acids: CASIGGVNEQFF. The CDR3 nucleotides read TGTGCCAGCATCGGGGGTGTAAATGAGCAGTTCTTC.

This chain connects TRBV5-5 to TRBJ1-5; D not resolved. The germline gives CDR1 SGHKS, CDR2 YYEKEE (reference sequence). The V gene lost 5 bases and the J gene lost 2 bases, with 14 bases spanning the gap. The CDR3 extends over 15 amino acids. The CDR3 spells CASSGPSWGNQPQHF. CDR3 in DNA: TGTGCCAGCAGTGGCCCGTCCTGGGGCAATCAGCCCCAGCATTTT.

This chain connects TRBV15 to TRBJ2-7; TRBD1 matches at 8 bases. Germline values: CDR1 LNHNV, CDR2 YYDKDF (reference sequence). This CDR3 has 15 residues. After removal of 1 base from V and 5 bases from J, the junction contained 7 bases not matched to a gene. The CDR3 nucleotides are TGTGCCACCAGCAGAGGCGGACAGGGAAGGGACGAGCAGTACTTC. It codes for CATSRGGQGRDEQYF.

This chain uses TRBV15 with TRBJ2-2; D gene uncertain. CDR3 length: 18 residues. V was trimmed by 1 base and J by 7 bases, leaving 22 bases between them. Germline V gene data show CDR1 as LNHNV and CDR2 as YYDKDF (reference sequence). The DNA of the CDR3 is TGTGCCACCAGCAGAGGGTACGAGTGGGGTTCGAAGTTCGGGGAGCTGTTTTTT. Encoded protein: CATSRGYEWGSKFGELFF.

The chain has TRBV6-1 and TRBJ2-7; D is unclear. Germline-derived CDR1 and CDR2 are MNHNS and SASEGT. Trimming removed 2 bases from V and 1 base from J, with 9 bases in between. This CDR3 is 14 amino acids long. CDR3 residues: CASSENLVSYEQYF. The CDR3 DNA reads TGTGCCAGCAGTGAAAATTTGGTATCCTACGAGCAGTACTTC.

This chain links TRBV5-4 with TRBJ2-7; D possibly corresponds to TRBD1 (6 bases). The V gene's germline CDR1 is SGHNT and CDR2 YYREEE (reference sequence). The length of the CDR3 is 14 residues. V was shortened by 3 bases and J by 3 bases, with 13 bases between the two germline ends. DNA of the CDR3: TGTGCCAGCAGCTATCCGGGACACGTCTACGAGCAGTACTTC. Translation: CASSYPGHVYEQYF. Full variable domain (remainder filled in from reference TRBV5-4 and TRBJ2-7): ETGVTQSPTHLIKTRGQQVTLRCSSQSGHNTVSWYQQALGQGPQFIFQYYREEENGRGNFPPRFSGLQFPNYSSELNVNALELDDSALYLCASSYPGHVYEQYFGPGTRLTVT.

The chain uses TRBV11-2 and TRBJ2-2; possibly TRBD1 for D (5 bases). The CDR3 is 15 residues long. Trimming shortened V by 1 base and J by 4 bases, and 10 bases separated the two germline ends. Looked up from germline, CDR1 is SGHAT and CDR2 is FQNNGV. This chain's CDR3 is CASSLAGPLTGELFF. For the CDR3, the DNA is TGTGCCAGCAGCTTAGCAGGGCCCCTCACCGGGGAGCTGTTTTTT.

This clone was counted between two and nine times. The same CDR3 arises from other DNA sequences in this sample as well. The chain has TRBV28 and TRBJ2-7; D call uncertain. This CDR3 region has 11 residues. V was shortened by 3 bases and J by 3 bases, with 3 bases between the two germline ends. Germline V gene sequence: CDR1 MDHEN, CDR2 SYDVKM. The CDR3 DNA sequence: TGTGCCAGCAGTTTTGACTACGAGCAGTACTTC. This translates into CASSFDYEQYF.

The chain has TRBV15 and TRBJ1-1; no reliable D call. CDR3 length equals 14 residues. From germline, CDR1 is LNHNV and CDR2 YYDKDF (reference sequence). The V end lost 1 base, the J end lost 2 bases, and 8 bases lay between the germline ends. In DNA, the CDR3 is TGTGCCACCAGCAGAGGGCCGCAAAACACTGAAGCTTTCTTT. Residues: CATSRGPQNTEAFF.

The rearrangement joins TRBV11-2 to TRBJ2-2; D is perhaps TRBD1 (6 bases). Trimming took off 5 bases at V and 5 bases at J, with 15 bases between the two ends. The CDR3 is 15 residues long. Germline loops: CDR1 SGHAT, CDR2 FQNNGV. The DNA for the CDR3 is TGTGCCAGCAGCCAACGGGACACAAAAACCGGGGAGCTGTTTTTT. It yields the protein CASSQRDTKTGELFF.

As DNA, the CDR3 is TGTGCTAGTGGCCCAGGGGGCCTGGCTGAAGCTTTCTTT. It specifies CASGPGGLAEAFF. V usage is TRBV12-5 and J usage is TRBJ1-1; 8 bases match TRBD1. Unmatched junction bases numbered 6, after V lost 6 bases and J lost 6 bases. The CDR3 consists of 13 residues. CDR1 is LGHNT and CDR2 is FRNRAP in the germline V gene.

This clone appeared a single time. This rearrangement joins TRBV5-6 to TRBJ2-3; D assignment may be TRBD1 or TRBD2 (5 bases each). Trimming took 0 bases from V and 0 from J, leaving 11 bases between them. CDR1 SGHDT and CDR2 YYEEEE come from the germline V gene. The CDR3 is 16 residues long. This CDR3 is CASSLGWGYSTDTQYF. CDR3 nucleotides: TGTGCCAGCAGCTTGGGATGGGGGTACAGCACAGATACGCAGTATTTT.

The rearrangement uses TRBV15 and TRBJ2-7; D perhaps matches TRBD2 (5 bases). Per the germline V gene, CDR1 is LNHNV and CDR2 is YYDKDF (reference sequence). The V end was cut by 1 base, the J end by 2 bases, with 9 bases between. This CDR3 is built from 14 residues. The CDR3 sequence: CATSRGRETYEQYF. DNA of the CDR3: TGTGCCACCAGCAGAGGTAGGGAGACCTACGAGCAGTACTTC.

This clone appeared a single time. The chain has TRBV28 and TRBJ2-5, with TRBD2 matching 11 bases. J gave up 0 bases and V 1 base, and 1 base lay outside the gene matches. This CDR3 comprises 16 residues. Germline V gives CDR1 MDHEN, CDR2 SYDVKM. CDR3 in amino acids: CASSLLAGGNQETQYF. The CDR3 DNA follows: TGTGCCAGCAGTTTATTAGCGGGAGGGAACCAAGAGACCCAGTACTTC.

The rearrangement uses TRBV27 and TRBJ2-3; TRBD2 might be the D (5 bases). Per germline, CDR1 MNHEY and CDR2 SMNVEV (reference sequence). V lost 5 bases, J lost 4 bases, and 10 bases lay in between. The CDR3 spans 13 residues. The CDR3 coding sequence is TGTGCCAGCAGTCACGGAGGAGCAGATACGCAGTATTTT. Translated: CASSHGGADTQYF.

The chain links TRBV9 to TRBJ2-1; D might be TRBD2 (5 bases). V lost 4 bases to trimming and J lost 12 bases, with 14 bases between them. The V gene's germline CDR1 is SGDLS and CDR2 YYNGEE. The CDR3 has 12 residues. DNA of the CDR3: TGTGCCAGCAGCACTCTGGAGGACTGGCAGTTCTTC. It specifies CASSTLEDWQFF.

The chain carries TRBV4-1 and TRBJ1-4; 7 bases fit TRBD1. Germline trimming cut 2 bases from V and 8 bases from J; bases unmatched to any gene: 11. The CDR3 runs to 16 residues. Germline V gene data show CDR1 as MGHRA and CDR2 as YSYEKL. The CDR3: CASSQRDRVALEKLFF. In DNA form, the CDR3 reads TGCGCCAGCAGCCAACGCGACAGGGTGGCATTGGAAAAACTGTTTTTT.

V and J are TRBV5-4 and TRBJ1-1, with D hard to call. Germline CDR1 reads SGHNT; CDR2 reads YYREEE (reference sequence). V lost 4 bases to trimming and J lost 4 bases, with 14 bases between them. The CDR3 has 14 amino acids. In nucleotides, the CDR3 is TGTGCCAGCAGCGGCCGAGGGATTTTCACTGAAGCTTTCTTT. It specifies CASSGRGIFTEAFF.

The chain couples TRBV25-1 to TRBJ1-6; tentatively, D is TRBD1 (6 bases). V was trimmed by 3 bases and J by 7 bases, leaving 10 bases between them. This CDR3 comprises 14 residues. Germline V gives CDR1 MGHDK, CDR2 SYGVNS. CDR3 sequence (DNA): TGTGCCAGCAGTGACACAGGGTGGAATTCACCCCTCCACTTT. Residues: CASSDTGWNSPLHF. Full variable domain (outside the CDR3, taken from reference TRBV25-1 and TRBJ1-6): EADIYQTPRYLVIGTGKKITLECSQTMGHDKMYWYQQDPGMELHLIHYSYGVNSTEKGDLSSESTVSRIRTEHFPLTLESARPSHTSQYLCASSDTGWNSPLHFGNGTRLTVT.

The chain has TRBV6-5 and TRBJ1-6, with D perhaps TRBD1 (5 bases). Germline V gene data show CDR1 as MNHEY and CDR2 as SVGAGI. V lost 6 bases to trimming and J lost 4 bases, with 13 bases between them. CDR3 length: 15 residues. CDR3 sequence (DNA): TGTGCCAGCAGCCACCGGGACGGGTATAATTCACCCCTCCACTTT. Translation gives CASSHRDGYNSPLHF.

This chain links TRBV6-6 with TRBJ2-7; no clear D gene. V was trimmed by 5 bases and J by 4 bases, leaving 12 bases between them. The CDR3 covers 13 residues. Germline V lookup: CDR1 MNHNY, CDR2 SVGAGI (reference sequence). CDR3 sequence: CASSTHIRYEQYF. The DNA for the CDR3 is TGTGCCAGCAGTACACATATTAGATACGAGCAGTACTTC.

In DNA form, the CDR3 reads TGTGCCAGCAGCCCCTCCGGAGTTAACACTGAAGCTTTCTTT. It yields the protein CASSPSGVNTEAFF. V usage is TRBV7-6 and J usage is TRBJ1-1, with no clear D. The germline V gene encodes CDR1 SGHVS and CDR2 FNYEAQ. The length of the CDR3 is 14 residues. V was shortened by 5 bases and J by 2 bases, with 12 bases between the two germline ends.

The rearrangement joins TRBV7-8 to TRBJ2-1; 7 nucleotides align to TRBD2. Germline V gives CDR1 SGHVS, CDR2 FQNEAQ. The CDR3 is 16 amino acids. V shed 5 bases, J shed 1 base, and the junction held 8 bases outside the gene matches. CDR3 sequence reads: CASSPLSGFSYNEQFF. The CDR3, as DNA: TGTGCCAGCAGCCCCCTTAGCGGGTTTTCCTACAATGAGCAGTTCTTC.

Turning to this clone: Being one base from a much bigger clone, this may be a read error. The chain uses TRBV6-1 and TRBJ2-7, with D possibly matching TRBD1 (6 bases). CDR3 length: 13 residues. V was clipped by 4 bases and J by 2 bases, with 9 bases between them. Germline values: CDR1 MNHNS, CDR2 SASEGT. CDR3 in DNA: TGTGCCAGCAGTGTTGGACAGACCTACGAGCAGTACTTC. Its protein product is CASSVGQTYEQYF.

This chain connects TRBV9 to TRBJ2-7; TRBD1 matches 9 bases. CDR1 is SGDLS and CDR2 is YYNGEE in the germline V gene. Trimming cost V 4 bases and J 0 bases; bases outside gene matches: 5. The CDR3 sequence is 15 residues long. The CDR3, as DNA: TGTGCCAGCAGCCGGGGGACAGGGCGCTCCTACGAGCAGTACTTC. Translated, it gives CASSRGTGRSYEQYF.

J is TRBJ2-1 and V is TRBV27, with D maybe TRBD1 (5 bases). This CDR3 region has 13 residues. The V gene lost 1 base and the J gene lost 8 bases, with 9 bases spanning the gap. From germline, CDR1 is MNHEY and CDR2 SMNVEV (reference sequence). CDR3 loop: CASSLYIRDEQFF. CDR3 nucleotides: TGTGCCAGCAGTTTATATATCAGGGATGAGCAGTTCTTC.